The 23 T cell receptor beta chains reported below all come from one sample, sequenced in a study of blood T cell repertoires in COVID-19. The method was immunoSEQ multiplex PCR; TCRdb's version includes in-frame clones alone and lacks a portion of them. This table holds roughly 300,000 clones, about 83% found once. Sequenced sample: peripheral blood. The receptors stem from a woman aged 50 to 60 with acute or convalescent COVID-19.

The rearrangement uses TRBV19 and TRBJ2-3; TRBD2 matches at 7 bases. CDR3 length equals 20 residues. Germline V gives CDR1 LNHDA, CDR2 SQIVND (reference sequence). The junction had 21 bases not matched to a gene; V was cut back by 3 bases and J by 3 bases. CDR3 bases: TGTGCCAGTAGTATCCCGCCCCCAGCACGGCGGGAGAGAAGGACAGATACGCAGTATTTT. This codes for CASSIPPPARRERRTDTQYF.

V is TRBV27 and J is TRBJ2-1; 7 nucleotides align to TRBD2. CDR3 size: 16 residues. Germline loops: CDR1 MNHEY, CDR2 SMNVEV (reference sequence). V lost 6 bases, J lost 7 bases, and 15 bases stayed unmatched. The CDR3 DNA reads as TGTGCCAGCAGAGACTTGGGGCGGGAGCAGACGAATGAGCAGTTCTTC. Translating gives CASRDLGREQTNEQFF.

This chain joins TRBV2 and TRBJ1-5; 7 bases match TRBD1. V lost 8 bases to trimming and J lost 3 bases; unmatched junction nucleotides: 4. The CDR3 is made up of 13 amino acids. Germline V gene sequence: CDR1 SNHLY, CDR2 FYNNEI. The CDR3 DNA reads TGTGCCAGCCACAGGGGACCCAATCAGCCCCAGCATTTT. Its translation is CASHRGPNQPQHF.

The CDR3 DNA sequence: TGTGCCAGCAGTGCGGTAAAGATCCTACTAGCCAAAAACATTCAGTACTTC. Protein: CASSAVKILLAKNIQYF. V and J are TRBV6-4 and TRBJ2-4; D not resolved. From germline, CDR1 is MRHNA and CDR2 SNTAGT. V lost 4 bases, J lost 0 bases, and 16 bases lay in between. The CDR3 totals 17 residues.

The chain uses TRBV7-3 and TRBJ1-6, with D possibly TRBD1 on 6 matching bases. This CDR3 contains 14 residues. The ends were cut back, 5 bases at V and 10 bases at J, with 15 bases in the middle. CDR1 is SGHTA and CDR2 is FQGTGA in the germline V gene. Written as DNA, the CDR3 is TGTGCCAGCAGCCCTTCGGGACAAAACTCACCCCTCCACTTT. This encodes CASSPSGQNSPLHF.

The V and J genes are TRBV29-1 and TRBJ2-7, with 9 bases matching TRBD1. Trimming took 6 bases from V and 4 from J; bases not matched to a gene: 10. This CDR3 has 14 residues. CDR1 and CDR2 (germline): SQVTM, ANQGSEA. CDR3: CSVAGGQGLYEQYF. In nucleotides, the CDR3 is TGCAGCGTGGCCGGGGGACAGGGCCTATACGAGCAGTACTTC.

The chain combines TRBV4-2 with TRBJ2-2; 10 positions agree with TRBD2. With V trimmed by 4 bases and J by 4 bases, 3 bases remained unmatched. The germline CDR1 and CDR2 sequences are LGHNA and YNFKEQ. The CDR3 runs to 15 residues. The DNA of the CDR3 is TGTGCCAGCAGCCCCCGACTAGCGGGCACCGGGGAGCTGTTTTTT. Translating gives CASSPRLAGTGELFF.

This chain uses TRBV5-1 with TRBJ2-3; 9 bases are a match to TRBD2. CDR1 is SGHRS, CDR2 YFSETQ, per germline. The CDR3 is 17 residues long. J lost 0 bases, V lost 4 bases, and 9 bases had no gene match. The CDR3: CASSPFAGLASTDTQYF. For the CDR3, the DNA is TGCGCCAGCAGCCCATTCGCGGGACTAGCTAGCACAGATACGCAGTATTTT.

This clone was found a few times. This sample also contains other DNA sequences that code for the same CDR3. The CDR3 region is CASSFLSGANVLTF. In DNA, the CDR3 is TGTGCCAGCAGTTTTCTCTCTGGGGCCAACGTCCTGACTTTC. The chain uses TRBV27 and TRBJ2-6; D uncertain. V was pared by 3 bases and J by 0 bases, with 3 bases between. The CDR3 has 14 amino acids. The V gene's germline CDR1 is MNHEY and CDR2 SMNVEV (reference sequence).

The rearrangement uses TRBV28 and TRBJ1-3; perhaps TRBD1 as D (6 bases). V was clipped by 5 bases and J by 0 bases, with 20 bases between them. The CDR3 is 18 residues long. CDR1 and CDR2 from the germline V gene are MDHEN and SYDVKM. CDR3 amino acids: CASSIPLGTTNSGNTIYF. CDR3 coding DNA: TGTGCCAGCAGTATTCCTTTGGGGACAACCAACTCTGGAAACACCATATATTTT.

The chain has TRBV7-6 and TRBJ2-7, with TRBD2 identical over 13 bases. CDR1 and CDR2 from the germline V gene are SGHVS and FNYEAQ. V was pared by 8 bases and J by 1 base, with 5 bases of the junction left unmatched. This CDR3 is built from 15 residues. The CDR3 DNA follows: TGTGCCAGCTCCCTGACTAGCGGGGGGTCCTACGAGCAGTACTTC. As protein: CASSLTSGGSYEQYF.

The chain links TRBV20-1 to TRBJ2-7; 7 bases match TRBD1. Germline-derived CDR1 and CDR2 are DFQATT and SNEGSKA (reference sequence). This CDR3 is 11 amino acids long. The V and J ends lost 6 bases and 4 bases, in that order; junction bases with no gene match: 3. The CDR3 spells CSAPDRYEQYF. The CDR3 DNA sequence: TGCAGTGCCCCGGACAGGTACGAGCAGTACTTC.

The chain employs TRBV9 and TRBJ2-7; D is unresolved. The V end was cut by 4 bases, the J end by 3 bases, with 8 bases between. Germline CDR1 SGDLS, CDR2 YYNGEE. The CDR3 spans 12 residues. This CDR3 reads CASSRSVYEQYF. In DNA form, the CDR3 reads TGTGCCAGCAGCAGATCGGTCTACGAGCAGTACTTC. The full variable domain, rest sourced from reference TRBV9 and TRBJ2-7, is DSGVTQTPKHLITATGQRVTLRCSPRSGDLSVYWYQQSLDQGLQFLIQYYNGEERAKGNILERFSAQQFPDLHSELNLSSLELGDSALYFCASSRSVYEQYFGPGTRLTVT.

In regard to this clone: One end of the junction varies from germline; a read error may be responsible. J is TRBJ2-3 and V is TRBV10-3; 7 nucleotides agree with TRBD2. The length of the CDR3 is 16 residues. Per the germline V gene, CDR1 is ENHRY and CDR2 is SYGVKD. CDR3 in DNA: TGTGCCATCAGTGAGTCGGGACGGGAGGCCACAAATACGCAGTATTTT. It specifies CAISESGREATNTQYF.

The rearrangement joins TRBV9 to TRBJ2-7; D perhaps matches TRBD1 (6 bases). V was cut by 0 bases and J by 3 bases, with 13 bases left in between. The CDR3 runs to 15 residues. Germline CDR1 is SGDLS and CDR2 is YYNGEE. The CDR3, as DNA: TGTGCCAGCAGCGTAGGATGGCAGGGGTACTACGAGCAGTACTTC. Translated: CASSVGWQGYYEQYF.

V gene TRBV30 combines with J gene TRBJ2-7; TRBD2 aligns across 7 bases. This CDR3 is built from 13 residues. Per the germline V gene, CDR1 is GTSNPN and CDR2 is SVGIG (reference sequence). With 7 bases clipped from V and 1 base from J, the junction kept 7 bases outside the gene matches. The CDR3 DNA reads as TGTGCCTCGACCCGGGGGGATTCCTACGAGCAGTACTTC. Amino acids: CASTRGDSYEQYF.

The chain couples TRBV19 to TRBJ2-3, with D possibly TRBD1 on 6 matching bases. V was trimmed by 10 bases and J by 2 bases, leaving 19 bases between them. The germline gives CDR1 LNHDA, CDR2 SQIVND (reference sequence). The CDR3 runs to 15 residues. The CDR3 region is CATKGVPTTTDTQYF. The CDR3 nucleotides read TGTGCCACCAAGGGGGTCCCCACCACCACAGATACGCAGTATTTT. The whole variable domain, filled in from reference TRBV19 and TRBJ2-3, reads DGGITQSPKYLFRKEGQNVTLSCEQNLNHDAMYWYRQDPGQGLRLIYYSQIVNDFQKGDIAEGYSVSREKKESFPLTVTSAQKNPTAFYLCATKGVPTTTDTQYFGPGTRLTVL.

The CDR3 DNA is TGTGCCAGCAGCTTTAATAGCGGGGGGGAGGAGACCCAGTACTTC. Translation gives CASSFNSGGEETQYF. The chain joins TRBV7-2 to TRBJ2-5, with 11 nucleotides matching TRBD2. CDR1 and CDR2 from the germline V gene are SGHTA and FQGNSA. The CDR3 sequence is 15 residues long. With V trimmed by 3 bases and J by 5 bases, 5 bases remained unmatched. Full variable domain (outside the CDR3, taken from reference TRBV7-2 and TRBJ2-5): GAGVSQSPSNKVTEKGKDVELRCDPISGHTALYWYRQSLGQGLEFLIYFQGNSAPDKSGLPSDRFSAERTGGSVSTLTIQRTQQEDSAVYLCASSFNSGGEETQYFGPGTRLLVL.

The chain links TRBV28 to TRBJ2-7; tentative D call: TRBD1 (5 bases). This CDR3 comprises 13 residues. In germline, CDR1 is MDHEN, CDR2 SYDVKM. The V end lost 5 bases, the J end lost 3 bases, and 11 bases lay between the germline ends. The CDR3 sequence is CASSLTAIYEQYF. The CDR3 coding sequence is TGTGCCAGCAGTCTGACAGCGATCTACGAGCAGTACTTC.

This clone was detected only a few times. The rearrangement uses TRBV19 and TRBJ2-1, with 10 nucleotides matching TRBD1. CDR3 size: 14 residues. V lost 5 bases and J lost 8; bases outside the gene matches: 6. The V gene's germline CDR1 is LNHDA and CDR2 SQIVND (reference sequence). The CDR3 here is CASSADRGGDEQFF. Here the CDR3 DNA reads TGTGCCAGTAGTGCGGACAGGGGGGGCGATGAGCAGTTCTTC.

V and J are TRBV9 and TRBJ1-4, with 11 bases matching TRBD1. V lost 2 bases and J lost 7; bases outside the gene matches: 4. The CDR3 consists of 15 residues. The V gene's germline CDR1 is SGDLS and CDR2 YYNGEE. The DNA for the CDR3 is TGTGCCAGCAGCGTCTTCGGGACAGGGGGTGAAAAACTGTTTTTT. Encoded protein: CASSVFGTGGEKLFF.

The rearrangement links TRBV19 to TRBJ1-4; no definite D call. CDR1 and CDR2 from the germline V gene are LNHDA and SQIVND (reference sequence). V lost 1 base and J 8 bases, leaving 14 bases between the germline ends. There are 15 residues in the CDR3. The CDR3 region is CASSIVRGRGEKLFF. CDR3 DNA sequence: TGTGCCAGTAGTATAGTTCGGGGTCGGGGAGAAAAACTGTTTTTT.

The rearrangement joins TRBV27 to TRBJ1-1; D not certain. The CDR3 has 17 amino acids. The V and J ends lost 6 bases and 0 bases respectively, with 20 bases between them. CDR1 is MNHEY and CDR2 is SMNVEV in the germline V gene (reference sequence). The DNA for the CDR3 is TGTGCCAGCAGCACGTCCCCATTTAGAGGTATGAACACTGAAGCTTTCTTT. Residues: CASSTSPFRGMNTEAFF.